This record covers a single TCR beta chain. Its matching antigen is unknown. Positively selected for CCR7, the CD45RO-negative cells used as naive CD8 cells excluded terminally differentiated effector memory CD45RA+ cells. The germline CDR1 and CDR2 sequences are SGHNT and YYREEE (reference sequence). Trimming removed 0 bases from V and 4 bases from J, with 17 bases in between. This CDR3 has 17 residues. The data belong to a study of shared clonotypes between healthy human individuals. Broader study findings: The naive CD4 repertoires of a handful of donors were compared, and around 5.1% of clonotypes were shared.

For every subset, genomic DNA was evenly distributed across several immunoSEQ plates. Libraries were prepared by immunoSEQ multiplex PCR; TCRdb keeps only in-frame clonotypes and omits some of them. The data contain about 800,000 clones, about 97% of them seen just once; the ten biggest clones take up approximately 0.2%. The chain employs TRBV5-4 and TRBJ2-1; possibly TRBD2 for D (7 bases). This TCR was recovered from a man under 40 in good health. Sequencing was performed on naive CD8+ T cells sorted from blood. CDR3 region: CASSLGTGRGPYNEQFF. The DNA for the CDR3 is TGTGCCAGCAGCTTGGGAACAGGGCGGGGGCCTTACAATGAGCAGTTCTTC.